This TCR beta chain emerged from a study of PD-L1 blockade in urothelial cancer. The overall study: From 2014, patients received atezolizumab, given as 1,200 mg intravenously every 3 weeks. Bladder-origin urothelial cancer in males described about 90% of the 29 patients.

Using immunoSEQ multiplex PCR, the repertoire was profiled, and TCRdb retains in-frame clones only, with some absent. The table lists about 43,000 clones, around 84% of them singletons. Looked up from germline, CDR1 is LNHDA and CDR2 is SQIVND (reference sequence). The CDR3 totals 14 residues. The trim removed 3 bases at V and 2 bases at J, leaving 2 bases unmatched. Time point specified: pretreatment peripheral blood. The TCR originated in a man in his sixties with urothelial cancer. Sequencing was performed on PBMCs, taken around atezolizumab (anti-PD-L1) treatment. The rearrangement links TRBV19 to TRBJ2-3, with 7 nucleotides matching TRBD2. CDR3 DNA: TGTGCCAGTAGTATCCGGGAGGACACAGATACGCAGTATTTT. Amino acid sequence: CASSIREDTDTQYF.